This T cell receptor (beta chain) was obtained from a study of cytomegalovirus exposure and HLA in healthy donors. About the research overall: Early released data comprised around 80 million unique TCRs from HLA-typed donors.

It was healthy bone marrow donors who served as donors. The PCR employed 60 Vbeta primers together with 13 Jbeta primers. Profiling relied on immunoSEQ multiplex PCR, and the TCRdb table lists in-frame clones only, not all of them. The sample lists approximately 130,000 clones; over 65% were seen once. The source material was PBMCs. This receptor was obtained from a female donor in good health and CMV-seropositive.

The CDR3, as DNA: TGCGCCAGCAGCAGGGGACTAGCGGGAGGTAACGAGCAGTACTTC. It specifies CASSRGLAGGNEQYF. The chain joins TRBV5-1 to TRBJ2-7; 15 nucleotides line up with TRBD2. The CDR3 runs 15 residues. Trimming removed 4 bases from V and 5 bases from J; junction bases left unmatched: 4. Germline V CDR1 and CDR2: SGHRS, YFSETQ.